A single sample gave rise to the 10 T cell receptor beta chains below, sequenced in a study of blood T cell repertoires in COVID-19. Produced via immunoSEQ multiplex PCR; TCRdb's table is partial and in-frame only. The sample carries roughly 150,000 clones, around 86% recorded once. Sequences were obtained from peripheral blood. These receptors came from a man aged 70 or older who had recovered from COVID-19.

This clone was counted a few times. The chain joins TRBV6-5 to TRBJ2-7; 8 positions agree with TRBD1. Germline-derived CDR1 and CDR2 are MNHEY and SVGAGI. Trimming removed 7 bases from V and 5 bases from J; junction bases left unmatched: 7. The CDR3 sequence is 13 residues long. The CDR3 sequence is CASMPGQGDEQYF. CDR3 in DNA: TGTGCCAGCATGCCCGGACAGGGCGACGAGCAGTACTTC.

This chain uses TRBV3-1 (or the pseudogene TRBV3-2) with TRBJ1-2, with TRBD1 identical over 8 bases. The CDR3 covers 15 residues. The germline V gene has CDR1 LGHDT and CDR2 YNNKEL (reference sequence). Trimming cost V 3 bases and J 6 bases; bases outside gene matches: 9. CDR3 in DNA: TGTGCCAGCAGCCACTACCGGACAGGGAGTAATGGCTACACCTTC. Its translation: CASSHYRTGSNGYTF.

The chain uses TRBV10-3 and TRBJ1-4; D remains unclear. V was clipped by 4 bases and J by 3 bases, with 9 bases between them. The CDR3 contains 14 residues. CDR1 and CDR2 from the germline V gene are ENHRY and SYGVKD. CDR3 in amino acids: CAISAGRSNEKLFF. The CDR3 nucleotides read TGTGCCATCAGTGCCGGGAGGTCTAATGAAAAACTGTTTTTT.

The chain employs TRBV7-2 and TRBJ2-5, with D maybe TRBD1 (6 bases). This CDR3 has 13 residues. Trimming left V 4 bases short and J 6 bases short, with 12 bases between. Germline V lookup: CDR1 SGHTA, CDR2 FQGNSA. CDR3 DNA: TGTGCCAGCAGCTCGGGACATTTGAAGACCCAGTACTTC. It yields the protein CASSSGHLKTQYF. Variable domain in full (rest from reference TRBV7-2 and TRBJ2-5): GAGVSQSPSNKVTEKGKDVELRCDPISGHTALYWYRQSLGQGLEFLIYFQGNSAPDKSGLPSDRFSAERTGGSVSTLTIQRTQQEDSAVYLCASSSGHLKTQYFGPGTRLLVL.

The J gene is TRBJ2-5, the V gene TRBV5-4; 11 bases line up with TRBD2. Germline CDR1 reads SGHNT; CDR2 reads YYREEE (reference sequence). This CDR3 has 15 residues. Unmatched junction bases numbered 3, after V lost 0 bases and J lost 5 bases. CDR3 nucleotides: TGTGCCAGCAGCTTGGAGTCTAGCGGGAGGGAGACCCAGTACTTC. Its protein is CASSLESSGRETQYF.

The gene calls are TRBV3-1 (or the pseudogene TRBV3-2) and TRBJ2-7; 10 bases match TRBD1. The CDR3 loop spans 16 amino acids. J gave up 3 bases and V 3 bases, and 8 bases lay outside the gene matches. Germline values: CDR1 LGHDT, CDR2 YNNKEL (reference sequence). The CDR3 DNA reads TGTGCCAGCAGCCATTATCGGACAGGGGGGTTCTACGAGCAGTACTTC. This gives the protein CASSHYRTGGFYEQYF.

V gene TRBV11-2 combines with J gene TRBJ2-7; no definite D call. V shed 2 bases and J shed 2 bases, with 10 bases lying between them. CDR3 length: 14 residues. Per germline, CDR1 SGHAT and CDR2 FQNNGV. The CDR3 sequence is CASSLLLTPYEQYF. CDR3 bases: TGTGCCAGCAGCTTACTACTTACTCCCTACGAGCAGTACTTC.

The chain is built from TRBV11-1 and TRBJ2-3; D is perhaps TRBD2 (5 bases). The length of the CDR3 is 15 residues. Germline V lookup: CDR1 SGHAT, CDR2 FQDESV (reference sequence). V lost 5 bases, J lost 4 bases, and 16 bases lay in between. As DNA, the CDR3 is TGTGCCAGCAGCCCCGGGGTCTATGTCCCAGATACGCAGTATTTT. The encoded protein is CASSPGVYVPDTQYF.

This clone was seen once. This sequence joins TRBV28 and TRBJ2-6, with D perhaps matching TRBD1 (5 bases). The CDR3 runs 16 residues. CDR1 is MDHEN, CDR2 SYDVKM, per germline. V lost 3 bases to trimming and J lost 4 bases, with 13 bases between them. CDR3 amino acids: CASSFSGYSGANVLTF. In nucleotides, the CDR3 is TGTGCCAGCAGTTTCTCAGGGTATTCCGGGGCCAACGTCCTGACTTTC.

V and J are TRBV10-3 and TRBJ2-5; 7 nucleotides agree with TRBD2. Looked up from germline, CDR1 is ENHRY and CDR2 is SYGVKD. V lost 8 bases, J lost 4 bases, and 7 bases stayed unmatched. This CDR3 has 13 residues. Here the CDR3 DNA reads TGTGCCATCGGGTCTTGGGGGGGAGAGACCCAGTACTTC. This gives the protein CAIGSWGGETQYF.